This entry lists 4 T cell receptor beta chains sequenced from one sample in a study of CD8 T cells in ankylosing spondylitis. TCRdb reanalysed the 5' RACE reads using MiXCR and keeps one entry per CDR3 protein. The sample carries 150,000 or so distinct CDR3 sequences, 9.8% recorded once. The sequencing input was blood, either unsorted or a sorted T cell fraction (not recorded which). All receptors derive from a female donor with ankylosing spondylitis or in good health (not recorded which).

Concerning this clonotype: The DNA is omitted, as the CDR3 cannot be located on it reliably, and the CDR3 follows TCRdb's listing. The V gene is TRBV23-1, the J gene TRBJ2-2; whether TRBD2, the table's D call, matches the DNA was not checked. TRBV23-1 is an ORF, and what it does is uncertain. A total of 19 residues make up the CDR3, ends included. The CDR3 loop reads CASSHLPFGLERVPGSCFF.

The table lists this clonotype with a few counts. The V gene is TRBV28, the J gene TRBJ2-3; D perhaps matches TRBD2 (5 bases). The CDR3 sequence is 13 residues long. V shed 7 bases and J shed 4 bases, with 12 bases lying between them. Germline CDR1 MDHEN, CDR2 SYDVKM. CDR3 sequence (DNA): TGTGCCAGCACTGAGGGTGTCCCAGATACGCAGTATTTT. Protein product: CASTEGVPDTQYF.

The V and J genes are TRBV27 and TRBJ2-3, with TRBD2 matching 11 bases. CDR1 is MNHEY and CDR2 is SMNVEV in the germline V gene (reference sequence). J gave up 5 bases and V 5 bases, and 6 bases lay outside the gene matches. There are 15 residues in the CDR3. The CDR3 region has the DNA TGTGCCAGCAGTCCCACTAGCGGGGGCCAAGATACGCAGTATTTT. It is translated as CASSPTSGGQDTQYF.

This clonotype was detected ten times or more. V is TRBV5-1 and J is TRBJ2-3, with D hard to call. V dropped 4 bases and J dropped 5 bases, with 8 bases sitting between them. CDR1 is SGHRS, CDR2 YFSETQ, per germline. The CDR3 is made up of 12 amino acids. For the CDR3, the DNA is TGCGCCAGCAGCCCCCCGGGAGATACGCAGTATTTT. It encodes CASSPPGDTQYF.